This TCR beta chain was documented in a study of cytomegalovirus exposure and HLA in healthy donors. Study-wide background: Assignment to the Caucasian-associated ancestry cluster applied to 75% to 85% of the 300 to 500 genotyped donors.

This CDR3 spans 13 amino acids. J was trimmed by 10 bases and V by 6 bases; bases with no gene match: 9. Per germline, CDR1 MNHNS and CDR2 SASEGT. In regard to this clone: What it recognizes is unknown.

PCR employed 60 Vbeta and 13 Jbeta primers. The assay was immunoSEQ multiplex PCR, and TCRdb's table has in-frame clones only and misses some. This sample has 120,000 or so clones, with about 70% found just once. Study findings and constraints: The study designated about 180 TCR beta chains cytomegalovirus-associated.

The chain has TRBV6-1 and TRBJ2-1; 7 nucleotides agree with TRBD2. Material: PBMCs. The source is a woman in her 40s in good health and CMV-seronegative. CDR3 region: CASRAGGSDEQFF. In DNA, the CDR3 is TGTGCCAGCAGGGCCGGGGGGAGCGACGAGCAGTTCTTC.